One TCR beta chain is described in this entry. No antigen is known for it. The sample comes from a study of cytomegalovirus exposure and HLA in healthy donors. Study-wide points: Trimming of TCR beta V- and J-genes showed a link, identified in a later analysis, to a missense DCLRE1C variant.

The CDR3 sequence is 13 residues long. Germline CDR1 and CDR2: GTSNPN and SVGIG (reference sequence). V gave up 3 bases and J gave up 1 base, with 8 bases separating them. PCR primers comprised 60 Vbeta and 13 Jbeta primers. Only in-frame clones appear in the TCRdb table, and some are missing; sequencing was by immunoSEQ multiplex PCR. The top ten clones hold roughly 2.5% of a sample with about 200,000 clones, roughly 80% of them seen once. The TCR originated in a woman between 35 and 50 years old in good health and CMV-seronegative. The chain uses TRBV30 and TRBJ2-3; D call uncertain. Material for sequencing was PBMCs. DNA for the CDR3: TGTGCCTGGAGACTACACGGCACAGATACGCAGTATTTT. This encodes CAWRLHGTDTQYF.